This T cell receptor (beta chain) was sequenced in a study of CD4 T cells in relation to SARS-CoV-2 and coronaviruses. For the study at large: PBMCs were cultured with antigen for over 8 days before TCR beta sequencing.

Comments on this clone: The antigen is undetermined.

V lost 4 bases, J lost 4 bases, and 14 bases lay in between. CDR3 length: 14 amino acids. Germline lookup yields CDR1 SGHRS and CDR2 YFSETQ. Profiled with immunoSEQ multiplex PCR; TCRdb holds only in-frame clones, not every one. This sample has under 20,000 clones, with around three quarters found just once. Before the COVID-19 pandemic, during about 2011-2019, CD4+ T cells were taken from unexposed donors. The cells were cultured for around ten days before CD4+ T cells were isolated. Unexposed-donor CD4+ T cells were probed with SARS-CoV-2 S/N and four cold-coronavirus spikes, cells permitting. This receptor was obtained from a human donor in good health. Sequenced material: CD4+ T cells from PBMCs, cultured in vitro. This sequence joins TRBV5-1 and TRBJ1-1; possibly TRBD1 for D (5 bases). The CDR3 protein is CASSDTGGTTEAFF. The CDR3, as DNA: TGCGCCAGCAGCGACACGGGGGGTACCACTGAAGCTTTCTTT. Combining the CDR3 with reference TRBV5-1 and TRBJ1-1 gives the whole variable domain KAGVTQTPRYLIKTRGQQVTLSCSPISGHRSVSWYQQTPGQGLQFLFEYFSETQRNKGNFPGRFSGRQFSNSRSEMNVSTLELGDSALYLCASSDTGGTTEAFFGQGTRLTVV.